This TCR beta chain is from a study of blood T cell repertoires in COVID-19. The data were produced by immunoSEQ multiplex PCR, yet TCRdb's version contains in-frame clones alone and is incomplete. The sample holds about 180,000 clones, 78% seen once. The CDR3 loop spans 15 amino acids. Germline loops: CDR1 MGHRA, CDR2 YSYEKL. Trimming stripped 7 bases from V and 9 bases from J, with 22 bases between. Source material: PBMCs or T cells enriched from blood (not recorded which). The chain recombines TRBV4-1 with TRBJ2-1; D is perhaps TRBD2 (6 bases). The receptor was isolated from a woman in her forties or fifties who had recovered from COVID-19. Written as DNA, the CDR3 is TGCGCCAGCACCCCCGGGGACTTAGAGGTTAGTGAGCAGTTCTTC. It codes for CASTPGDLEVSEQFF.